The entry that follows covers one T cell receptor (beta chain) sequence. This entry is derived from a study of blood T cell repertoires in COVID-19. Across the whole study: The study drew acute and convalescent COVID-19 samples from the United States, Italy and Spain. Sources were T cells, B-cell-depleted T cells, or PBMCs; the material itself was cDNA or gDNA.

CDR3 length equals 18 residues. Germline CDR1 reads SGHDT; CDR2 reads YYEEEE. Losses at the gene ends were 5 bases for V and 2 bases for J; bases not matched to a gene: 17. Original processing methods: Amplification of reference gene primers was used by the study to estimate nucleated cell counts. Sequencing used immunoSEQ multiplex PCR; TCRdb keeps in-frame clones, though not all of them. That table supplies the V and J calls and clone size; D and trimming were determined from the DNA. The repertoire holds about 250,000 clones, with 86% as singletons. The sequencing input was peripheral blood. The source of this sequence is a woman aged 55 to 70 who had recovered from COVID-19. The chain couples TRBV5-6 to TRBJ2-3; 7 nucleotides align to TRBD1. This chain's CDR3 is CASRFDRAQRTNTDTQYF. CDR3 coding DNA: TGTGCCAGCAGGTTTGACAGGGCCCAGCGGACCAACACAGATACGCAGTATTTT.